Described below is a single T cell receptor (beta chain) sequence and its context. This sample is part of a study of control samples from healthy donors and cancer patients. The CDR3 is made up of 17 amino acids. Trimming cost V 0 bases and J 5 bases; bases outside gene matches: 6. Germline V CDR1 and CDR2: SGHRS, YFSETQ. Repertoires were generated with immunoSEQ multiplex PCR, while TCRdb's copy carries only in-frame clones and drops some. The top ten clones hold about 5% of a sample with about 150,000 clones, about 94% of them seen once. This chain connects TRBV5-1 to TRBJ2-2; 11 positions agree with TRBD1. Source material: blood. The sequence was obtained from a middle-aged man in good health. As DNA, the CDR3 is TGCGCCAGCAGCTTGGAGGGACAGGGGGTAGGAACCGGGGAGCTGTTTTTT. It translates to CASSLEGQGVGTGELFF.